One sample yielded the 25 T cell receptor beta chains listed below, sequenced in a study of T cells expressing NK-cell markers. No DNA is given; TCRdb re-called the 5' RACE reads and lists each CDR3 protein once. Its clone listing holds about 460,000 distinct CDR3 sequences. Specimen: blood T cells: a sorted CD56 or NKG2C T cell subset, CD4+ or CD8+ T cells, or bulk PBMC T cells (not recorded which). The source of these receptors is a woman between 45 and 65 years old in good health.

The CDR3 spells CASGLYGAQKRMNTEAFF. The chain couples TRBV12-5 to TRBJ1-1. The germline CDR1 and CDR2 sequences are LGHNT and FRNRAP. CDR3 length: 18 residues.

This sequence joins TRBV27 and TRBJ1-2. Germline CDR1 and CDR2: MNHEY and SMNVEV (reference sequence). There are 14 residues in the CDR3. CDR3 protein: CASSLGVGFVGYTF.

The chain employs TRBV12-3 or TRBV12-4 and TRBJ2-1. This CDR3 has 13 amino acids. CDR3 amino acids: CASSSGEDNEQFF.

This chain links TRBV19 with TRBJ2-2; no DNA is available, so the TRBD1 call from TCRdb remains unchecked. Germline V gene sequence: CDR1 LNHDA, CDR2 SQIVND (reference sequence). This CDR3 is built from 16 residues. The CDR3 reads CASSQTGTPNTGELFF.

This chain's CDR3 is CASTYGRTSIEQFF. This chain uses TRBV6-4 with TRBJ2-1; TCRdb gives TRBD2 as the D gene, but with no DNA this cannot be confirmed. CDR1 is MRHNA, CDR2 SNTAGT, per germline. The CDR3 has 14 residues.

This chain uses TRBV9 with TRBJ2-1; TCRdb reports TRBD1, a call that lacks DNA to check it against. Germline lookup yields CDR1 SGDLS and CDR2 YYNGEE. This CDR3 spans 18 amino acids. This CDR3 reads CASSVGEGGQGIQNEQFF.

The chain employs TRBV7-9 and TRBJ2-5; TCRdb's D call, TRBD1, is unchecked because there is no DNA. The CDR3 spans 15 residues. Germline V gene lookup returns CDR1 SEHNR and CDR2 FQNEAQ (reference sequence). CDR3 protein: CASSIRSLNLETQYF.

The CDR3 spells CAIKRGRRDRLPFNEKLFF. The chain is built from TRBV25-1 and TRBJ1-4; as DNA is missing, the TRBD1 call by TCRdb cannot be tested. Germline CDR1 MGHDK, CDR2 SYGVNS. This CDR3 spans 19 amino acids. Complete variable domain (other parts from reference TRBV25-1 and TRBJ1-4): EADIYQTPRYLVIGTGKKITLECSQTMGHDKMYWYQQDPGMELHLIHYSYGVNSTEKGDLSSESTVSRIRTEHFPLTLESARPSHTSQYLCAIKRGRRDRLPFNEKLFFGSGTQLSVL.

The chain links TRBV19 to TRBJ2-5; TCRdb picks TRBD1, but there is no DNA to check that call. The germline CDR1 and CDR2 sequences are LNHDA and SQIVND (reference sequence). The CDR3 spans 16 residues. The CDR3: CASSILGQGASETQYF.

The CDR3 protein is CASSLWADGQGNYEQYF. The chain carries TRBV5-1 and TRBJ2-7; TCRdb's D call of TRBD1 is untestable without DNA. The germline CDR1 and CDR2 sequences are SGHRS and YFSETQ. This CDR3 is built from 17 residues.

The chain is built from TRBV28 and TRBJ2-7; TCRdb lists TRBD1, though no DNA is available to test this call. CDR3 size: 15 residues. CDR1 is MDHEN and CDR2 is SYDVKM in the germline V gene. The chain's CDR3 is CASRRSFPSGYEQYF.

This chain connects TRBV18 to TRBJ2-1. CDR1 is KGHSH, CDR2 LQKENI, per germline. This CDR3 has 15 amino acids. CDR3 amino acids: CASSPGGVSYNEQFF.

V and J are TRBV29-1 and TRBJ2-1; absent DNA, TCRdb's TRBD1 call cannot be checked. CDR3 size: 13 residues. From germline, CDR1 is SQVTM and CDR2 ANQGSEA. This CDR3 reads CSGQDWAYNEQFF.

V gene TRBV5-1 combines with J gene TRBJ1-2; TCRdb picks TRBD1, but there is no DNA to check that call. The V gene's germline CDR1 is SGHRS and CDR2 YFSETQ. The CDR3 covers 15 residues. CDR3 region: CASSLMTGSGTGYTF.

Here the CDR3 reads CASSLRLAVINEQFF. The chain has TRBV28 and TRBJ2-1; the D call of TRBD2 rests on TCRdb alone, since no DNA is present to check it. The germline V gene encodes CDR1 MDHEN and CDR2 SYDVKM. The CDR3 covers 15 residues.

This chain connects TRBV5-1 to TRBJ2-3; TCRdb designates TRBD2, a call that cannot be tested without DNA. The CDR3 loop spans 16 amino acids. Germline V gene sequence: CDR1 SGHRS, CDR2 YFSETQ. The CDR3 reads CASSSGLTHGPDTQYF.

This chain links TRBV3-1 with TRBJ2-5; checking the TCRdb D call of TRBD2 is not possible without DNA. The CDR3 has 17 amino acids. Germline loops: CDR1 LGHDT, CDR2 YNNKEL (reference sequence). The CDR3 is CASSQDKGLAAQETQYF.

The gene calls are TRBV12-3 or TRBV12-4 and TRBJ1-4. This CDR3 has 11 residues. CDR3 region: CASGVLGELFF.

The chain links TRBV6-4 to TRBJ1-1; TCRdb's assignment of TRBD1 cannot be checked, as there is no DNA. The CDR3 length is 16 residues. The germline V gene has CDR1 MRHNA and CDR2 SNTAGT. CDR3 protein: CASSAGPHRPYVEAFF.

The chain links TRBV25-1 to TRBJ2-1; TCRdb's D gene call, TRBD2, goes unchecked for lack of DNA. In germline, CDR1 is MGHDK, CDR2 SYGVNS. CDR3 length: 15 residues. The CDR3 here is CASSVLAGGPGSLFF.

The chain uses TRBV6-5 and TRBJ1-4; TCRdb reports TRBD1, a call that lacks DNA to check it against. The CDR3 length is 16 residues. Per the germline V gene, CDR1 is MNHEY and CDR2 is SVGAGI. This chain's CDR3 is CASSERYRVYNEKLFF.

The chain links TRBV12-3 or TRBV12-4 to TRBJ2-5; TCRdb reports TRBD2, a call that lacks DNA to check it against. The CDR3 has 13 residues. Here the CDR3 reads CASSDSGEETQYF.

This chain connects TRBV9 to TRBJ2-7; TCRdb outputs TRBD1, but without DNA this stays unchecked. The CDR3 extends over 13 amino acids. Per germline, CDR1 SGDLS and CDR2 YYNGEE. CDR3 protein: CASSVGQGREQYF.

The V and J genes are TRBV7-9 and TRBJ2-5; as DNA is missing, the TRBD1 call by TCRdb cannot be tested. Germline-derived CDR1 and CDR2 are SEHNR and FQNEAQ (reference sequence). There are 12 residues in the CDR3. CDR3 protein: CASSSQGRTQYF.

This sequence joins TRBV25-1 and TRBJ2-2; TCRdb lists TRBD2, though no DNA is available to test this call. CDR1 MGHDK and CDR2 SYGVNS come from the germline V gene. The CDR3 has 17 amino acids. The CDR3 protein is CASSEWTSGWNTGELFF.